This paragraph covers one T cell receptor (beta chain) sequence. What it recognizes is unknown. The data stem from a study of OX40 agonist ivuxolimab in advanced cancers. For the study at large: Treatment of patients was with ivuxolimab, an agonistic anti-OX40 (CD134) antibody.

The germline gives CDR1 SEHNR, CDR2 FQNEAQ (reference sequence). Trimming shortened V by 2 bases and J by 1 base, and 2 bases separated the two germline ends. CDR3 length: 12 residues. Sequencing used immunoSEQ multiplex PCR; TCRdb keeps in-frame clones, though not all of them. The repertoire includes around 60,000 clones, 60% to 85% of them detected once, and 11% sits in the top ten. Study results and caveats: Normalized T-cell clonal expansion was also low in some nonresponders. Clonal expansion by week 6 occurred in CD4+ and CD8+ blood T cells (at 0.1 to 3.0 mg/kg). Those patients achieving a partial response at 0.1-3.0 mg/kg showed among the lowest clonal expansion.

This sequence joins TRBV7-9 and TRBJ1-1; the D is unclear. The clonotype was recovered from an adult with an advanced solid tumor such as melanoma, head and neck, liver or kidney cancer. This sample comprised CD4+ or CD8+ T cells sorted from blood, obtained in a trial of the OX40 agonist ivuxolimab. The CDR3 loop reads CASSLQNTEAFF. The CDR3 nucleotides are TGTGCCAGCAGCTTACAGAACACTGAAGCTTTCTTT.